The rows below give T cell receptor beta chains drawn from one sample of a study of T cells in Graves' hyperthyroidism and ophthalmopathy. Via MiXCR, TCRdb re-called the multiplex PCR reads, giving one row per CDR3 protein. The sample includes some 570,000 distinct CDR3 sequences, 12% to 15% of them seen just once. The sample comprised blood. These receptors all come from a woman aged 18-35 years with Graves' ophthalmopathy. Both conserved end residues are part of each CDR3. Each record gives: clone size, J gene, CDR3 length, V gene, D gene, CDR3 DNA, CDR3 protein. D genes are given only for firm matches. A clone size is listed for some rows: how often the clone was seen (once, few, many), or a class if it is expanded.

. | TRBJ2-7 | 15 | TRBV6-5 | . | TGTGCCAGCAGTTACTCGAGTGGAGTACCCTACGAGCAGTACTTC | CASSYSSGVPYEQYF
many | TRBJ1-1 | 13 | TRBV7-2 | . | TGTGCCAGCAGCGCCACTGAGAACACTGAAGCTTTCTTT | CASSATENTEAFF
few | TRBJ1-2 | 16 | TRBV5-8 | . | TGTGCCAGCAGCCCCGGGAGGGGTTCCGTGGATTATGGCTACACCTTC | CASSPGRGSVDYGYTF
few | TRBJ2-1 | 15 | TRBV3-1 | TRBD2 | TGTGCCAGCTCCTACTACCTAGCGGTCTACAATGAGCAGTTCTTC | CASSYYLAVYNEQFF
few | TRBJ1-2 | 14 | TRBV5-1 | . | TGCGCCAGCAGCTTAGGGGGGGAGAACTATGGCTACACCTTC | CASSLGGENYGYTF
many | TRBJ2-7 | 13 | TRBV28 | TRBD2 | TGTGCCAGCATCTTAGCGGGAGTTGGCGAGCAGTACTTC | CASILAGVGEQYF
many | TRBJ2-2 | 15 | TRBV2 | . | TGTGCCAGCAGTGGGATAGCGGCGAACACCGGGGAGCTGTTTTTT | CASSGIAANTGELFF
few | TRBJ2-7 | 13 | TRBV24-1 | . | TGTGCCACCAGTGATAAGGGGCGCTACGAGCAGTACTTC | CATSDKGRYEQYF
many | TRBJ1-6 | 16 | TRBV28 | . | TGTGCCAGCAGTTCCTTCGGGGGTACCTATAATTCACCCCTCCACTTT | CASSSFGGTYNSPLHF
. | TRBJ1-5 | 13 | TRBV10-3 | TRBD1 | TGTGCCATCAGTAAACAGGGGGATCAGCCCCAGCATTTT | CAISKQGDQPQHF
. | TRBJ2-1 | 17 | TRBV7-3 | TRBD2 | TGTGCCAGCAGCACCCCCGGGACTAGCGGGACAAACAATGAGCAGTTCTTC | CASSTPGTSGTNNEQFF
many | TRBJ2-7 | 15 | TRBV7-9 | TRBD1 | TGTGCCAGCAGCTCAGCGAGGGACAGGGGCTACGAGCAGTACTTC | CASSSARDRGYEQYF
few | TRBJ2-2 | 16 | TRBV12-3/TRBV12-4 | TRBD1 | TGTGCCAGCAGTGCAAGGACAGGGGTTAACACCGGGGAGCTGTTTTTT | CASSARTGVNTGELFF
many | TRBJ2-1 | 17 | TRBV2 | . | TGTGCCAGCAGTGACCCCCCCTCCGACCCCCTCTACAATGAGCAGTTCTTC | CASSDPPSDPLYNEQFF
few | TRBJ1-5 | 20 | TRBV19 | TRBD1 | TGTGCCAGTACCTATGCAGCCCCTGGACAGGGAGTATATAGCAATCAGCCCCAGCATTTT | CASTYAAPGQGVYSNQPQHF
. | TRBJ1-1 | 15 | TRBV13 | . | TGTGCCAGCAGCTTAGTGTCAGGGGTGGAGACTGAAGCTTTCTTT | CASSLVSGVETEAFF
many | TRBJ2-6 | 15 | TRBV12-3/TRBV12-4 | . | TGTGCCAGCAGTCGAGAGGGCTCTGGGGCCAACGTCCTGACTTTC | CASSREGSGANVLTF
. | TRBJ2-3 | 16 | TRBV7-8 | TRBD2 | TGTGCCAGCAGCGCAAGACTAGCGGGAGGATTGGACACGCAGTATTTT | CASSARLAGGLDTQYF
few | TRBJ1-4 | 15 | TRBV9 | . | TGTGCCAGCAGTGGGGGGGGCAGCCAAAATGAAAAACTGTTTTTT | CASSGGGSQNEKLFF
many | TRBJ2-7 | 16 | TRBV20-1 | . | TGCAGTGCTAGAGTAAGCTACTGGGACACAGACTACGAGCAGTACTTC | CSARVSYWDTDYEQYF
. | TRBJ1-1 | 15 | TRBV30 | . | TGTGCCTGGCGCCGTCGGGGGGGGGAAAACACTGAAGCTTTCTTT | CAWRRRGGENTEAFF
many | TRBJ2-7 | 13 | TRBV2 | TRBD2 | TGTGCCAGCAAGCCGGGACTAGCGGGTGAGCAGTACTTC | CASKPGLAGEQYF